Listed below are T cell receptor beta chains from one sample, sequenced in a study of CD8+CD57+ T cells in acquired aplastic anemia. TCRdb itself ran the reads through MiXCR, one entry per CDR3 protein. The table records 120,000 or so distinct CDR3 sequences, roughly 50% of them present only once. The source material was sorted CD4+, CD8+, or CD8+CD57+ T cells (not recorded which) from PBMCs. The receptors were sampled from a human donor in good health, serving as a control. Each CDR3 is given with its conserved first and last residue. D genes are given only for firm matches. A clone size is listed for some rows: how often the clone was seen (once, few, many), or a class if it is expanded.

d_call: NA
clone_size: many
j_call: TRBJ1-6
v_call: TRBV3-1
cdr3_aa: CASSHRETRSPLHF
cdr3_nt: TGTGCCAGCAGCCACAGGGAGACGCGTTCACCCCTCCACTTT

d_call: NA
clone_size: many
j_call: TRBJ1-2
v_call: TRBV6-5
cdr3_aa: CASSLTGKRSTF
cdr3_nt: TGTGCCAGCAGTCTTACAGGGAAGCGGAGCACCTTC

d_call: TRBD1
clone_size: NA
j_call: TRBJ2-7
v_call: TRBV7-9
cdr3_aa: CASSSRDSSSYEQYF
cdr3_nt: TGTGCCAGCAGCTCAAGGGACAGTAGCTCCTACGAGCAGTACTTC

d_call: NA
clone_size: NA
j_call: TRBJ2-7
v_call: TRBV7-8
cdr3_aa: CASKVAYEQYF
cdr3_nt: TGTGCCAGCAAGGTGGCCTACGAGCAGTACTTC

d_call: NA
clone_size: NA
j_call: TRBJ2-7
v_call: TRBV29-1
cdr3_aa: CSVLPDRGAGRYEQYF
cdr3_nt: TGCAGCGTCCTACCCGACCGGGGGGCCGGACGTTACGAGCAGTACTTC

d_call: NA
clone_size: many
j_call: TRBJ1-2
v_call: TRBV18
cdr3_aa: CASSPGAGSIDGYTF
cdr3_nt: TGTGCCAGCTCACCAGGGGCAGGGTCGATTGATGGCTACACCTTC

d_call: NA
clone_size: many
j_call: TRBJ1-2
v_call: TRBV7-9
cdr3_aa: CASKQGVISGYTF
cdr3_nt: TGTGCCAGCAAACAAGGGGTTATCAGTGGCTACACCTTC

d_call: TRBD1
clone_size: NA
j_call: TRBJ2-3
v_call: TRBV2
cdr3_aa: CATQTGSNTDTQCF
cdr3_nt: TGTGCCACTCAGACAGGGAGCAACACAGATACGCAGTGTTTT

d_call: NA
clone_size: NA
j_call: TRBJ2-5
v_call: TRBV25-1
cdr3_aa: CASSVQETQYF
cdr3_nt: TGTGCCAGCAGCGTCCAAGAGACCCAGTACTTC

d_call: NA
clone_size: NA
j_call: TRBJ2-6
v_call: TRBV9
cdr3_aa: CASSPRGASGANVLTF
cdr3_nt: TGTGCCAGCTCACCACGGGGGGCCTCAGGGGCCAACGTCCTGACTTTC

d_call: NA
clone_size: few
j_call: TRBJ2-2
v_call: TRBV11-2
cdr3_aa: CASSRATAGTGELFF
cdr3_nt: TGTGCCAGCAGCCGCGCGACGGCCGGCACCGGGGAGCTGTTTTTT

d_call: NA
clone_size: many
j_call: TRBJ1-5
v_call: TRBV4-1
cdr3_aa: CASSPSQGHQPQHF
cdr3_nt: TGCGCCAGCAGCCCTTCACAGGGCCATCAGCCCCAGCATTTT

d_call: TRBD1
clone_size: NA
j_call: TRBJ2-7
v_call: TRBV12-3/TRBV12-4
cdr3_aa: CARGQGAF
cdr3_nt: TGTGCCAGAGGACAGGGGGCATTT

d_call: NA
clone_size: NA
j_call: TRBJ2-3
v_call: TRBV12-3/TRBV12-4
cdr3_aa: CASSQDQTDTQYF
cdr3_nt: TGTGCCAGCAGTCAGGACCAAACAGATACGCAGTATTTT

d_call: TRBD1
clone_size: NA
j_call: TRBJ1-6
v_call: TRBV5-8
cdr3_aa: CASRPGTGNSPLHF
cdr3_nt: TGTGCCAGCAGGCCGGGGACAGGGAATTCACCCCTCCACTTT

d_call: NA
clone_size: NA
j_call: TRBJ2-1
v_call: TRBV29-1
cdr3_aa: CSVYPGSYNEQFF
cdr3_nt: TGCAGCGTCTACCCGGGGTCCTACAATGAGCAGTTCTTC

d_call: TRBD2
clone_size: many
j_call: TRBJ2-3
v_call: TRBV19
cdr3_aa: CASSIDALGRGTDTQYF
cdr3_nt: TGTGCCAGTAGTATAGACGCTTTAGGGCGGGGGACAGATACGCAGTATTTT

d_call: NA
clone_size: many
j_call: TRBJ1-5
v_call: TRBV5-1
cdr3_aa: CASSSTGGNQPQHF
cdr3_nt: TGCGCCAGCAGCTCGACAGGAGGCAATCAGCCCCAGCATTTT

d_call: TRBD2
clone_size: NA
j_call: TRBJ2-7
v_call: TRBV24-1
cdr3_aa: CATSDERTSGSHEQYF
cdr3_nt: TGTGCCACCAGTGATGAGCGGACTAGCGGGAGCCACGAGCAGTACTTC

d_call: NA
clone_size: NA
j_call: TRBJ1-1
v_call: TRBV19
cdr3_aa: CASSEGGDTEAFF
cdr3_nt: TGTGCCAGCAGTGAAGGAGGGGACACTGAAGCTTTCTTT

d_call: NA
clone_size: many
j_call: TRBJ1-3
v_call: TRBV12-3/TRBV12-4
cdr3_aa: CASRGHASGNTIYF
cdr3_nt: TGTGCCAGCAGGGGACACGCCTCTGGAAACACCATATATTTT

d_call: NA
clone_size: NA
j_call: TRBJ1-2
v_call: TRBV10-3
cdr3_aa: CAISPQAGNGYTF
cdr3_nt: TGTGCCATCAGCCCGCAGGCAGGGAATGGCTACACCTTC

d_call: NA
clone_size: few
j_call: TRBJ1-2
v_call: TRBV7-9
cdr3_aa: CASSYERGSYTF
cdr3_nt: TGTGCCAGCAGCTACGAAAGGGGGAGCTACACCTTC